The 19 T cell receptor beta chains presented below share a single source sample, sequenced in a study of shared clonotypes between healthy human individuals. Positive CCR7 selection of CD45RO-negative cells yielded the naive CD8 cells, and terminally differentiated effector memory CD45RA+ cells were excluded. Clones were sequenced by immunoSEQ multiplex PCR, and TCRdb holds only the in-frame ones, with some missing. The sample lists about 2.2 million clones, 80% to 95% occurring once. What was sequenced was naive CD8+ T cells from PBMCs. These receptors came from a man aged 18 to 29 in good health. Some clones in this sample may be carry-over from other donors' samples.

V is TRBV30 and J is TRBJ2-7; tentative D call: TRBD1 (6 bases). Per the germline V gene, CDR1 is GTSNPN and CDR2 is SVGIG (reference sequence). V was cut by 5 bases and J by 6 bases, with 23 bases left in between. The CDR3 has 15 amino acids. The CDR3 DNA reads as TGTGCCTGGGGGGGTCCCTACAGGGCGTCTAGCGAGCAGTACTTC. Its protein product is CAWGGPYRASSEQYF.

This clone appeared a single time. The chain joins TRBV27 to TRBJ2-7; 9 bases line up with TRBD1. With 2 bases clipped from V and 6 bases from J, the junction kept 5 bases outside the gene matches. The CDR3 consists of 14 residues. Germline CDR1 reads MNHEY; CDR2 reads SMNVEV (reference sequence). CDR3 DNA: TGTGCCAGCAGTTTACAGGGACAGGGCTCCGAGCAGTACTTC. Translated, it gives CASSLQGQGSEQYF.

V usage is TRBV4-1 and J usage is TRBJ2-2; D ambiguous. V was cut by 4 bases and J by 6 bases, with 6 bases left in between. Germline V gene sequence: CDR1 MGHRA, CDR2 YSYEKL. CDR3 length: 12 residues. Here the CDR3 reads CASSPPSGELFF. DNA of the CDR3: TGCGCCAGCAGCCCTCCATCCGGGGAGCTGTTTTTT.

CDR3: CASAISYGYENTF. CDR3 nucleotide sequence: TGCGCCAGTGCGATCTCCTATGGCTACGAGAACACCTTC. The gene calls are TRBV5-1 and TRBJ1-2; D gene ambiguous. V was clipped by 8 bases and J by 12 bases, with 23 bases between them. The CDR3 spans 13 residues. The germline gives CDR1 SGHRS, CDR2 YFSETQ.

The sample holds one count of this clone. This chain uses TRBV27 with TRBJ2-7; perhaps TRBD1 as D (5 bases). Germline CDR1 is MNHEY and CDR2 is SMNVEV (reference sequence). This CDR3 is built from 14 residues. The V end lost 2 bases, the J end lost 7 bases, and 15 bases lay between the germline ends. The CDR3 nucleotides are TGTGCCAGCAGTTTAGGGGCCAGAACCAGAGAGCAGTACTTC. Its protein is CASSLGARTREQYF.

This rearrangement joins TRBV4-1 to TRBJ1-1, with no clear D. The length of the CDR3 is 15 residues. Looked up from germline, CDR1 is MGHRA and CDR2 is YSYEKL. Trimming removed 3 bases at V and 2 bases at J, with 13 bases between. The CDR3 is CASSQWEMGNTEAFF. The CDR3 nucleotides are TGCGCCAGCAGCCAGTGGGAAATGGGAAACACTGAAGCTTTCTTT.

In DNA form, the CDR3 reads TGTGCCAGCAGTGGCCCCCTGACTTTAGTGAGGGCAGATACGCAGTATTTT. The encoded protein is CASSGPLTLVRADTQYF. The rearrangement links TRBV2 to TRBJ2-3; D might be TRBD2 (5 bases). CDR3 size: 17 residues. Germline CDR1 SNHLY, CDR2 FYNNEI. Trimming stripped 4 bases from V and 4 bases from J, with 21 bases between. The full variable domain, with the rest looked up from reference TRBV2 and TRBJ2-3, is EPEVTQTPSHQVTQMGQEVILRCVPISNHLYFYWYRQILGQKVEFLVSFYNNEISEKSEIFDDQFSVERPDGSNFTLKIRSTKLEDSAMYFCASSGPLTLVRADTQYFGPGTRLTVL.

The chain recombines TRBV7-9 with TRBJ2-1; D not certain. The CDR3 totals 13 residues. CDR1 and CDR2 (germline): SEHNR, FQNEAQ (reference sequence). V lost 1 base and J lost 8, with 9 bases in between. The CDR3 DNA reads TGTGCCAGCAGCTTAGTGGCAGGACATGAGCAGTTCTTC. It is translated as CASSLVAGHEQFF.

The sample holds one count of this clone. This chain uses TRBV5-1 with TRBJ2-7; 8 bases are a match to TRBD1. The V segment lost 2 bases and the J segment 5 bases; nucleotides outside the gene matches: 6. Per the germline V gene, CDR1 is SGHRS and CDR2 is YFSETQ. This CDR3 contains 14 residues. The CDR3 bases are TGCGCCAGCAGCTTTTACAGGGGGTCCCACGAGCAGTACTTC. Translation gives CASSFYRGSHEQYF.

The chain is built from TRBV28 and TRBJ2-2; 9 nucleotides agree with TRBD2. This CDR3 comprises 18 residues. Germline CDR1 and CDR2: MDHEN and SYDVKM. Unmatched junction bases numbered 13, after V lost 3 bases and J lost 5 bases. CDR3 sequence reads: CASSLREGLVSGTGELFF. The CDR3 DNA is TGTGCCAGCAGTTTGCGGGAGGGCCTAGTATCGGGGACCGGGGAGCTGTTTTTT.

This chain links TRBV27 with TRBJ2-7; 11 bases line up with TRBD1. Looked up from germline, CDR1 is MNHEY and CDR2 is SMNVEV (reference sequence). The trim removed 0 bases at V and 0 bases at J, leaving 4 bases unmatched. The CDR3 sequence is 17 residues long. In DNA form, the CDR3 reads TGTGCCAGCAGTTTATCGAGGGGGACAGGGGGCTCCTACGAGCAGTACTTC. This codes for CASSLSRGTGGSYEQYF.

CDR3 DNA: TGTGCCAGCAGCTATGGGACAGCTAGCACAGATACGCAGTATTTT. Translating gives CASSYGTASTDTQYF. The rearrangement joins TRBV14 to TRBJ2-3; 7 bases fit TRBD1. This CDR3 is built from 15 residues. CDR1 and CDR2 (germline): SGHDN, FVKESK. The junction had 5 bases not matched to a gene; V was cut back by 5 bases and J by 0 bases.

The genes are TRBV9 and TRBJ2-1; TRBD2 agrees at 9 bases. The CDR3 spans 17 residues. With 4 bases clipped from V and 4 bases from J, the junction kept 12 bases outside the gene matches. Germline CDR1 reads SGDLS; CDR2 reads YYNGEE. This CDR3 reads CASSSSAGGRGYNEQFF. The CDR3 region has the DNA TGTGCCAGCAGCTCCTCGGCTGGCGGGAGGGGGTACAATGAGCAGTTCTTC.

The chain joins TRBV15 to TRBJ2-1, with D unresolved. The CDR3 covers 16 residues. The V gene lost 8 bases and the J gene lost 0 bases, with 17 bases spanning the gap. Germline CDR1 reads LNHNV; CDR2 reads YYDKDF (reference sequence). CDR3 sequence reads: CATEGPADSSYNEQFF. In nucleotides, the CDR3 is TGTGCCACCGAAGGCCCAGCAGATAGCTCCTACAATGAGCAGTTCTTC.

This sequence joins TRBV4-1 and TRBJ2-5; D possibly corresponds to TRBD1 (7 bases). Matching the DNA end better, TRBJ2-7 makes the J call doubtful. The CDR3 sequence is 14 residues long. In germline, CDR1 is MGHRA, CDR2 YSYEKL. The CDR3 region is CASSPQGRTYEQYF. The DNA of the CDR3 is TGCGCCAGCAGCCCACAGGGGAGGACCTACGAGCAGTACTTC.

J is TRBJ2-7 and V is TRBV14; possibly TRBD1 for D (5 bases). Trimming removed 0 bases at V and 3 bases at J, with 12 bases between. CDR1 and CDR2 from the germline V gene are SGHDN and FVKESK. There are 15 residues in the CDR3. The CDR3 sequence: CASSQDYNRIYEQYF. The CDR3, as DNA: TGTGCCAGCAGCCAAGATTATAACAGGATCTACGAGCAGTACTTC.

With respect to this clone: Other DNA sequences in the sample encode the same CDR3. The J gene is TRBJ2-7, the V gene TRBV19; the match to TRBD1 covers 11 bases. After removal of 6 bases from V and 2 bases from J, the junction contained 3 bases not matched to a gene. Per germline, CDR1 LNHDA and CDR2 SQIVND (reference sequence). This CDR3 is 14 amino acids long. The CDR3 sequence is CASSPGQGAYEQYF. The CDR3 DNA reads as TGTGCCAGTAGCCCGGGACAGGGGGCCTACGAGCAGTACTTC.

The gene calls are TRBV5-1 and TRBJ1-1; D is uncertain. The CDR3 covers 13 residues. The V gene lost 7 bases and the J gene lost 3 bases, with 13 bases spanning the gap. In germline, CDR1 is SGHRS, CDR2 YFSETQ. CDR3 DNA sequence: TGCGCCAGCCGCCTAGCCAGCCACACTGAAGCTTTCTTT. It yields the protein CASRLASHTEAFF.

This sequence joins TRBV27 and TRBJ1-5; maybe TRBD1 (6 bases). Trimming stripped 3 bases from V and 11 bases from J, with 17 bases between. There are 14 residues in the CDR3. The germline CDR1 and CDR2 sequences are MNHEY and SMNVEV (reference sequence). The CDR3 coding sequence is TGTGCCAGCAGTTTCACAGGGAACTTAATGTCCCAGCATTTT. Encoded protein: CASSFTGNLMSQHF.